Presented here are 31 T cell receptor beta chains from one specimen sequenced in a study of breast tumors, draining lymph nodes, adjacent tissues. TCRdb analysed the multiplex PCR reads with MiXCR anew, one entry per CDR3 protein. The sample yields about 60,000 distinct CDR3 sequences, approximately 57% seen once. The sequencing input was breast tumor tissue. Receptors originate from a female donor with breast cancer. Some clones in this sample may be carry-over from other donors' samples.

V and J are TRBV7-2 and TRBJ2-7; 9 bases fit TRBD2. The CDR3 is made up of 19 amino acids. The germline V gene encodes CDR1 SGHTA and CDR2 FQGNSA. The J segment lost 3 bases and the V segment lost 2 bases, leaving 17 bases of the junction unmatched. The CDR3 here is CASSLRMAGPSGTYYEQYF. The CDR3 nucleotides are TGTGCCAGCAGCTTAAGGATGGCAGGGCCTAGCGGGACCTACTACGAGCAGTACTTC.

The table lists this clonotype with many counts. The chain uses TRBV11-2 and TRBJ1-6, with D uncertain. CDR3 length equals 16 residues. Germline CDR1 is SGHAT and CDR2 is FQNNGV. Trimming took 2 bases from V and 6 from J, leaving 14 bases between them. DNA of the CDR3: TGTGCCAGCAGCTTACTTGGGCTGTCGGGTAATTCACCCCTCCACTTT. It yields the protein CASSLLGLSGNSPLHF.

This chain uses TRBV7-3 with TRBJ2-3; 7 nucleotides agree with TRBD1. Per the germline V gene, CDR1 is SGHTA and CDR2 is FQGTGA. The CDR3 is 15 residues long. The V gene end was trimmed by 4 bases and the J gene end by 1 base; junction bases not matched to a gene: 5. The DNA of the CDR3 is TGTGCCAGCAGCTCTGGGGACAGACGCACAGATACGCAGTATTTT. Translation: CASSSGDRRTDTQYF.

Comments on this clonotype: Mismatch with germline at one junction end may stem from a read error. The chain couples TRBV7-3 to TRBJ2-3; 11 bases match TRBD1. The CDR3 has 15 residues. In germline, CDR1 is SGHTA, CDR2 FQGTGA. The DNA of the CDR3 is TGTGCCAGCAGCCGGGGACAGGGGGGACCAGATATGCAGTATTTT. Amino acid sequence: CASSRGQGGPDMQYF.

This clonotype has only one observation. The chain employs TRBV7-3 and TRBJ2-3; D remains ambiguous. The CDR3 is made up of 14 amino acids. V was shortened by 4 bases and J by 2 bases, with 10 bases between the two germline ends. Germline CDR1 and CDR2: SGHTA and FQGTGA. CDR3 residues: CASSSDGNTDTQYF. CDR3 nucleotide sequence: TGTGCCAGCAGCTCGGACGGAAACACAGATACGCAGTATTTT.

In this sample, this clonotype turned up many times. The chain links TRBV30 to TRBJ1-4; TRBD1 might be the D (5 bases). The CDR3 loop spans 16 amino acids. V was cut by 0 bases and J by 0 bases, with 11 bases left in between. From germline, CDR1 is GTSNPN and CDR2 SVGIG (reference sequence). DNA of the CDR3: TGTGCCTGGAGTGTTTGGGGGTTTTCAACTAATGAAAAACTGTTTTTT. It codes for CAWSVWGFSTNEKLFF.

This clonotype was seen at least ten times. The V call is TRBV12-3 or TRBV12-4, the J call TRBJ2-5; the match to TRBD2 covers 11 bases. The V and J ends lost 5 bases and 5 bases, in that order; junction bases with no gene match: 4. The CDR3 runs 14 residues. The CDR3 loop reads CASSPLAGGETQYF. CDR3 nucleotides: TGTGCCAGCAGTCCTTTAGCGGGGGGGGAGACCCAGTACTTC.

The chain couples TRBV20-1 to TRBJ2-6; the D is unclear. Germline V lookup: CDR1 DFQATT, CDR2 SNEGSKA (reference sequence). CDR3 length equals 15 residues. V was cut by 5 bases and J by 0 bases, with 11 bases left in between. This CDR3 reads CSAWGGDSGANVLTF. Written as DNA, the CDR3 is TGCAGTGCTTGGGGTGGGGACTCTGGGGCCAACGTCCTGACTTTC.

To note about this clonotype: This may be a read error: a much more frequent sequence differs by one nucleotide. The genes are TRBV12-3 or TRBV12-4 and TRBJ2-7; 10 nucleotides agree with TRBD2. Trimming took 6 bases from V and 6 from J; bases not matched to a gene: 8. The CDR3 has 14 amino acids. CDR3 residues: CASSSASGSREQYF. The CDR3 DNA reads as TGTGCCAGCAGCTCCGCTAGCGGGAGCCGCGAGCAGTACTTC.

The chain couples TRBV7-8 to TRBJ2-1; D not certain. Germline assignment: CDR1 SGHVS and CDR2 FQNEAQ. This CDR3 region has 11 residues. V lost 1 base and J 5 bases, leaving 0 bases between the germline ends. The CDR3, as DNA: TGTGCCAGCAGCTTAGACAATGAGCAGTTCTTC. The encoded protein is CASSLDNEQFF.

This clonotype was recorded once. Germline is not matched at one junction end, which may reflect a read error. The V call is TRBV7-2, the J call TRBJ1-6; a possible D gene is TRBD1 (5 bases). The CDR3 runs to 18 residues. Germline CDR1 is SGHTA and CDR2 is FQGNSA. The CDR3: CASSLAASGGTYNPPLHF. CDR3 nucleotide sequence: TGTGCCAGCAGCTTGGCGGCTAGCGGGGGGACCTATAATCCACCCCTCCACTTT.

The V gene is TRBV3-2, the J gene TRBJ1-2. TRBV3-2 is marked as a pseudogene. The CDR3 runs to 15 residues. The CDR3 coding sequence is TGTGCCAGCAGCCCCATCAAGCGGGACAACTATGGCTACACCTTC. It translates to CASSPIKRDNYGYTF.

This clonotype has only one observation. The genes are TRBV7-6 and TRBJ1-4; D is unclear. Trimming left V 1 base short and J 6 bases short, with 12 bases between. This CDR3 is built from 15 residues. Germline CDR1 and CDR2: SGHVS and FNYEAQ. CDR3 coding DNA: TGTGCCAGCAGCTTAGGTATGGGAGTCGATGAAAAACTGTTTTTT. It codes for CASSLGMGVDEKLFF.

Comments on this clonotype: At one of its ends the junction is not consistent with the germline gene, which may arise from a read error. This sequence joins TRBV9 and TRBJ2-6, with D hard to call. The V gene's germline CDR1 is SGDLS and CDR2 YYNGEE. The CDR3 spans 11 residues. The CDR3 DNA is TGTGCCAGCAGCGGGGACAACGTCCTGACTTTC. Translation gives CASSGDNVLTF. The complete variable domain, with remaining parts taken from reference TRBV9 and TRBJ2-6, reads DSGVTQTPKHLITATGQRVTLRCSPRSGDLSVYWYQQSLDQGLQFLIQYYNGEERAKGNILERFSAQQFPDLHSELNLSSLELGDSALYFCASSGDNVLTFGAGSRLTVL.

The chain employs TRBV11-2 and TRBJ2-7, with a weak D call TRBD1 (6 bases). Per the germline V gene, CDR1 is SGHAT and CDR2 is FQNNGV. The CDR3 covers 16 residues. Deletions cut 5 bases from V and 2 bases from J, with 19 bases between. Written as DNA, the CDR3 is TGTGCCAGCAGCGATTCGTGGGGGCAGGCTGCCTACGAGCAGTACTTC. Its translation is CASSDSWGQAAYEQYF.

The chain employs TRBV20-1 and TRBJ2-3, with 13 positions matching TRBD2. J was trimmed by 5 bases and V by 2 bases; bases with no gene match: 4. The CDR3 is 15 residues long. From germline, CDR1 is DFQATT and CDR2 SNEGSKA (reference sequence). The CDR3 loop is CSARSRTSGGDTQYF. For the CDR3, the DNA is TGCAGTGCTAGATCAAGGACTAGCGGGGGAGATACGCAGTATTTT.

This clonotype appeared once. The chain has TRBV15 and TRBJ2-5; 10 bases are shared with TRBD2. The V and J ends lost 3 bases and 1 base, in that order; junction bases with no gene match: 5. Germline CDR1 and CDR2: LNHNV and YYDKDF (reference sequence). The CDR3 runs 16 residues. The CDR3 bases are TGTGCCACCAGCAGCTGGACTAGCGGAGCCCAAGAGACCCAGTACTTC. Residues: CATSSWTSGAQETQYF.

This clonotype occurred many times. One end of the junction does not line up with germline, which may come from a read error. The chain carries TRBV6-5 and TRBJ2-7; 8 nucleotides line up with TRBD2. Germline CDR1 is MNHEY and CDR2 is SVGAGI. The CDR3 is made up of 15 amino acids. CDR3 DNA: TGTGCCAGCAGTCACTCAGGGACTAGATCCTACGAGCAGTACTTC. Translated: CASSHSGTRSYEQYF.

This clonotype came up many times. This chain's CDR3 is CASSLADGGGRTGELFF. CDR3 sequence (DNA): TGCGCCAGCAGCTTGGCCGATGGGGGGGGCCGTACCGGGGAGCTGTTTTTT. This chain joins TRBV5-1 and TRBJ2-2; the D gene is possibly TRBD2 (7 bases). V shed 0 bases and J shed 5 bases, with 17 bases lying between them. The V gene's germline CDR1 is SGHRS and CDR2 YFSETQ. CDR3 size: 17 residues.

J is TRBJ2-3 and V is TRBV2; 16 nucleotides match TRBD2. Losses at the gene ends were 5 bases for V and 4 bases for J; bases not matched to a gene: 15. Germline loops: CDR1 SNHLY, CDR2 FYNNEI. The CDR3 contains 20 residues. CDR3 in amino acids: CASSPGLAGGPGQGADTQYF. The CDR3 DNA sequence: TGTGCCAGCAGTCCGGGACTAGCGGGAGGGCCGGGACAGGGGGCAGATACGCAGTATTTT. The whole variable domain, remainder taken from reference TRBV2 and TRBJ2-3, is EPEVTQTPSHQVTQMGQEVILRCVPISNHLYFYWYRQILGQKVEFLVSFYNNEISEKSEIFDDQFSVERPDGSNFTLKIRSTKLEDSAMYFCASSPGLAGGPGQGADTQYFGPGTRLTVL.

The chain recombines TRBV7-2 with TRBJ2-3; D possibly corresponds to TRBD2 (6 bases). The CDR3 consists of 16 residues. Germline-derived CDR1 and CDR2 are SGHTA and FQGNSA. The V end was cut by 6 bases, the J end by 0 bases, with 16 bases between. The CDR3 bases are TGTGCCAGCAGTTCCCAACCGGGAGTTAGCACAGATACGCAGTATTTT. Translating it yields CASSSQPGVSTDTQYF.

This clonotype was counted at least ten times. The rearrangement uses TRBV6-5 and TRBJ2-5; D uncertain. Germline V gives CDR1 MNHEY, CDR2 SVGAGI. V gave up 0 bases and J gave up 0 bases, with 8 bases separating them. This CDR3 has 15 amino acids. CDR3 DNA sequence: TGTGCCAGCAGTTACTCCCCCGAATACCAAGAGACCCAGTACTTC. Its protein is CASSYSPEYQETQYF.

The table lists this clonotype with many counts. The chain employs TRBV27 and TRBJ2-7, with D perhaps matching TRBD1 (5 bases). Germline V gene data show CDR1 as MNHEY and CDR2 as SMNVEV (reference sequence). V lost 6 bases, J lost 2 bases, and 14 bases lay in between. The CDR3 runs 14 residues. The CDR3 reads CASSPGRATYEQYF. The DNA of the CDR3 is TGTGCCAGCAGCCCAGGCAGGGCTACCTACGAGCAGTACTTC.

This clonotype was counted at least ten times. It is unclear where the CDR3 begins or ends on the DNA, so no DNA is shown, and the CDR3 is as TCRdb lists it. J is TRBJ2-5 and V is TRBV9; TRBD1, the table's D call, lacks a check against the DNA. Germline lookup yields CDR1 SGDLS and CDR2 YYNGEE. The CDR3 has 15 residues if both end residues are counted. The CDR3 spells CASSVGQGIQETPYF.

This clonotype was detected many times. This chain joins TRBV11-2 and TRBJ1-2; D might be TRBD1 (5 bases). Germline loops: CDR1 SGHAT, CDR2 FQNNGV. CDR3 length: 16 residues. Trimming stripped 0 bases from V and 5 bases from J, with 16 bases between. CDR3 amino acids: CASSLEGVQISYGYTF. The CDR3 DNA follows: TGTGCCAGCAGCTTAGAGGGGGTCCAAATTTCTTATGGCTACACCTTC.

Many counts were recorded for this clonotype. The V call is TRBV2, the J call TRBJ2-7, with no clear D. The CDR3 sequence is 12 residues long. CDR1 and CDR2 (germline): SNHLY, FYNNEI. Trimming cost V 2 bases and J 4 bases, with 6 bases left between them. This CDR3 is CASSERAYEQYF. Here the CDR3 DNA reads TGTGCCAGCAGTGAAAGGGCTTACGAGCAGTACTTC. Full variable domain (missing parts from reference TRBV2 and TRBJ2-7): EPEVTQTPSHQVTQMGQEVILRCVPISNHLYFYWYRQILGQKVEFLVSFYNNEISEKSEIFDDQFSVERPDGSNFTLKIRSTKLEDSAMYFCASSERAYEQYFGPGTRLTVT.

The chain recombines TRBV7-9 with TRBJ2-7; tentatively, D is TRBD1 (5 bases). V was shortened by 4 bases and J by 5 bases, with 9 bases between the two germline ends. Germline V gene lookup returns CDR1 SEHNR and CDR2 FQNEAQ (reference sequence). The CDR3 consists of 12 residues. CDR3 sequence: CASSSGSHEQYF. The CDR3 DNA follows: TGTGCCAGCAGCTCAGGGTCCCACGAGCAGTACTTC.

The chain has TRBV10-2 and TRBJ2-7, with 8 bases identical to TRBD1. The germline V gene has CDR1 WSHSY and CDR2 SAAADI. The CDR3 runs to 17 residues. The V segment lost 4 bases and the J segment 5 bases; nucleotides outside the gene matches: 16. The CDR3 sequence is CASSASGSTGTGHEQYF. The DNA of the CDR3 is TGCGCCAGCAGTGCTTCCGGTTCGACAGGGACAGGACACGAGCAGTACTTC.

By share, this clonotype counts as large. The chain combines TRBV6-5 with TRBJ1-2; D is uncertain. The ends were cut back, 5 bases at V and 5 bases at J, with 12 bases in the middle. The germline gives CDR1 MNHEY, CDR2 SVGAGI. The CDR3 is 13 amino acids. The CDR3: CASSKGRLYGYTF. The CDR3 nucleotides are TGTGCCAGCAGTAAAGGACGCCTTTATGGCTACACCTTC.

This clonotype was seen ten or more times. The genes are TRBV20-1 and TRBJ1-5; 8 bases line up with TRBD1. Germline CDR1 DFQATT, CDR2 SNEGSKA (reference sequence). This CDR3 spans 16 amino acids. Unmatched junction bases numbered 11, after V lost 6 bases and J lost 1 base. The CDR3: CSARTGWDWSNQPQHF. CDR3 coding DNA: TGCAGTGCCCGGACAGGGTGGGATTGGAGCAATCAGCCCCAGCATTTT.

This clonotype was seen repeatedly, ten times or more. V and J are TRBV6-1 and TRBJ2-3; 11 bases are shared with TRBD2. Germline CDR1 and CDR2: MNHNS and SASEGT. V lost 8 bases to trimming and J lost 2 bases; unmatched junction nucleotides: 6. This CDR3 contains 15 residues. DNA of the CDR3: TGTGCCAGCCCCCGGGGACTAGCGGACACAGATACGCAGTATTTT. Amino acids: CASPRGLADTDTQYF.